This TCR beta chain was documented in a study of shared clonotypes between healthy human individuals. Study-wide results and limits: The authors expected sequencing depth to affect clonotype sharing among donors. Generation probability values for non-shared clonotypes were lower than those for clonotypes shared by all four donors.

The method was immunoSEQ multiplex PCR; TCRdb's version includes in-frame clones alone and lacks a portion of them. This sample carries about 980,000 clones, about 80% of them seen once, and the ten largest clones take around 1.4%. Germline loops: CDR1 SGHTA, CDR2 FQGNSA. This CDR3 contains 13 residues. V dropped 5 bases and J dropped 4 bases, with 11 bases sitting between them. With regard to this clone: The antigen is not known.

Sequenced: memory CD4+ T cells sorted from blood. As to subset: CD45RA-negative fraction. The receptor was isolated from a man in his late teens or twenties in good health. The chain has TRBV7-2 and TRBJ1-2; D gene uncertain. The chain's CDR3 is CASSPQVPYGYTF. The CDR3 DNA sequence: TGTGCCAGCAGCCCGCAGGTTCCCTATGGCTACACCTTC.